This T cell receptor beta chain was captured in a study of CD8+ T cells in alopecia areata. cDNA prepared by RNA extraction and subsequent reverse transcription served as the template for sequencing. Using immunoSEQ multiplex PCR, the repertoire was profiled, and TCRdb retains in-frame clones only, with some absent. The sample carries 160,000 or so clones, 58% recorded once. V was clipped by 10 bases and J by 0 bases, with 9 bases between them. Germline loops: CDR1 ENHRY, CDR2 SYGVKD. The CDR3 length is 13 residues. Details on this clone: Its cognate antigen is unknown.

Specified treatment: oral pan-JAK inhibitor, 5-10 mg twice daily. As part of sample collection, lesional scalp punch biopsies and peripheral blood were taken from alopecia areata patients. Study observations and caveats: Mice gave a clearer picture of TCR sharing than patients did, possibly for HLA-related reasons. Scalp repertoires also include resident alphabeta T cells from normal skin.

The sequenced sample was CD4+ T cells sorted from blood, obtained between weeks 55 and 65, from a patient treated with tofacitinib. V and J are TRBV10-3 and TRBJ2-2; D is unresolved. This TCR was sampled from a human donor with alopecia areata. In DNA, the CDR3 is TGTGCCACCGAATCCCCGAACACCGGGGAGCTGTTTTTT. Amino acids: CATESPNTGELFF.